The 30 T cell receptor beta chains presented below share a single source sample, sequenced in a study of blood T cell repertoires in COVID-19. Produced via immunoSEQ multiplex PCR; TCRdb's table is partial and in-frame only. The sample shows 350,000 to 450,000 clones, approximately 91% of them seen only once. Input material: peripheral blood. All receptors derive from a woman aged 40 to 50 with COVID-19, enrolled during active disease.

Here the CDR3 reads CASSQDRWTASQETQYF. The CDR3 DNA reads as TGTGCCAGCAGCCAAGATCGGTGGACAGCCTCTCAAGAGACCCAGTACTTC. The chain carries TRBV4-2 and TRBJ2-5; TRBD1 is a possible D gene (6 bases). The V gene lost 0 bases and the J gene lost 2 bases, with 16 bases spanning the gap. The CDR3 runs to 17 residues. Germline assignment: CDR1 LGHNA and CDR2 YNFKEQ.

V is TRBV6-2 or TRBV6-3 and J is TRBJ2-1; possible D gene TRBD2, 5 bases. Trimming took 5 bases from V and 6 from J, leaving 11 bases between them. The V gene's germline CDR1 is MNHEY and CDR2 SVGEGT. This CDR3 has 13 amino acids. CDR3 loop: CASSADWGNEQFF. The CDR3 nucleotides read TGTGCCAGCAGTGCGGACTGGGGCAATGAGCAGTTCTTC.

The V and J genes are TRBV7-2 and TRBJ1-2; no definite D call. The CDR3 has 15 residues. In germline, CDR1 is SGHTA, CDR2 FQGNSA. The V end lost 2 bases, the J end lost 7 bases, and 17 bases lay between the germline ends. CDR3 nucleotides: TGTGCCAGCAGCTTAACGGGGAGGTTAGTGGGTGGCTACACCTTC. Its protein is CASSLTGRLVGGYTF.

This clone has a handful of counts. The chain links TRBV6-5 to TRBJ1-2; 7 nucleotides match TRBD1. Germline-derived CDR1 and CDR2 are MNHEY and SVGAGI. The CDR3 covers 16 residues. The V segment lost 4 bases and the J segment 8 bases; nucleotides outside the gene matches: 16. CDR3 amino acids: CASSWIQGLRIVGYTF. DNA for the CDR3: TGTGCCAGCAGTTGGATACAGGGGTTAAGAATCGTCGGCTACACCTTC.

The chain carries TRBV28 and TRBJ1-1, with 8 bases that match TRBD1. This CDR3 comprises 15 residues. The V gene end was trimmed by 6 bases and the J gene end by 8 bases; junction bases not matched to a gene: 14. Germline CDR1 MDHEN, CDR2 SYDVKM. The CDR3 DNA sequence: TGTGCCAGCAGAGGGCAGGGGGCTCCAGGCTCCGAAGCTTTCTTT. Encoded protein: CASRGQGAPGSEAFF. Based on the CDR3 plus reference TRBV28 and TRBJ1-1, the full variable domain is DVKVTQSSRYLVKRTGEKVFLECVQDMDHENMFWYRQDPGLGLRLIYFSYDVKMKEKGDIPEGYSVSREKKERFSLILESASTNQTSMYLCASRGQGAPGSEAFFGQGTRLTVV.

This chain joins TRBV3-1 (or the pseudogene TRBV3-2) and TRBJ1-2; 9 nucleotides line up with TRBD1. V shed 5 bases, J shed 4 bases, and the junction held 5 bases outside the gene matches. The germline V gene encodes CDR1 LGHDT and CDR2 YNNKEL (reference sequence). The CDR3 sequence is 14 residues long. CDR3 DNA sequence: TGTGCCAGCAGCGCCGACAGGGGGTCCTATGGCTACACCTTC. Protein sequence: CASSADRGSYGYTF.

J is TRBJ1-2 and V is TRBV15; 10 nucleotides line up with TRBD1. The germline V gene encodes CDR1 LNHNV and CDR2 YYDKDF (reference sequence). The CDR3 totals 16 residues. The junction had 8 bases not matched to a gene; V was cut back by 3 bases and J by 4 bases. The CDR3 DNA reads TGTGCCACCAGCAGCCCCGGGACAGGGGTTGGCTATGGCTACACCTTC. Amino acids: CATSSPGTGVGYGYTF.

The CDR3 DNA is TGTGCCAGCAGCTTAGGGGGGGGAGGACGAGAAAAACTGTTTTTT. Its translation: CASSLGGGGREKLFF. V gene TRBV7-2 combines with J gene TRBJ1-4; D perhaps matches TRBD1 (5 bases). Germline-derived CDR1 and CDR2 are SGHTA and FQGNSA. This CDR3 spans 15 amino acids. Between the trimmed V and J ends, which lost 1 base and 8 bases, there was a span of 14 bases.

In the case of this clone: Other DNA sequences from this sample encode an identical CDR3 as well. CDR3 DNA sequence: TGTGCCACCAGTGATCCTGACAGGTACCAAGAGACCCAGTACTTC. Amino acids: CATSDPDRYQETQYF. This rearrangement joins TRBV24-1 to TRBJ2-5, with a possible D match to TRBD1 (6 bases). With 3 bases removed from V and 0 bases from J, the gap between germline ends came to 10 bases. The CDR3 covers 15 residues. Germline loops: CDR1 KGHDR, CDR2 SFDVKD.

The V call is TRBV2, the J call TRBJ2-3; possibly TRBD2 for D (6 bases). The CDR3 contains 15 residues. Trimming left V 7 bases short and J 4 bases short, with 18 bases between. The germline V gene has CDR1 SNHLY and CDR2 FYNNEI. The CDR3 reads CASTPAGLEADTQYF. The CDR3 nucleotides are TGTGCCAGCACTCCTGCGGGACTGGAAGCAGATACGCAGTATTTT.

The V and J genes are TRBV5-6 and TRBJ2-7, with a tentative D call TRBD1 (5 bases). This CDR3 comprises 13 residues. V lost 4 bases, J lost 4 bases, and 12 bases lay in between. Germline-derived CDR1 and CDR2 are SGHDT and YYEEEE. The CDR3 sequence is CASSPDRDYEQYF. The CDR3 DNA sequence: TGTGCCAGCAGCCCAGACAGAGATTACGAGCAGTACTTC.

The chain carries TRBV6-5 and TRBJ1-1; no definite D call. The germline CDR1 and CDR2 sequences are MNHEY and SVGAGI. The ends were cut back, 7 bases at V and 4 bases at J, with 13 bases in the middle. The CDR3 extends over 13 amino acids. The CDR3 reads CASNPRGSTEAFF. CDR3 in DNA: TGTGCCAGCAATCCACGAGGGTCCACTGAAGCTTTCTTT.

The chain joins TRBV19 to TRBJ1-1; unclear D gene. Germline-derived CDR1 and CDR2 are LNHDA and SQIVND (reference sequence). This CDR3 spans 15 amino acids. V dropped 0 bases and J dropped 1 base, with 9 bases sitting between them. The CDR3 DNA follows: TGTGCCAGTAGTATAGACGAGGGAGCGAACACTGAAGCTTTCTTT. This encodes CASSIDEGANTEAFF.

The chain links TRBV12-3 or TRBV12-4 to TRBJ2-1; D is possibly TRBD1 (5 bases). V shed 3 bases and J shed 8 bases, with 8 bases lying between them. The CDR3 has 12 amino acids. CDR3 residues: CASSFSGYEQFF. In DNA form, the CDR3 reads TGTGCCAGCAGTTTCTCAGGGTATGAGCAGTTCTTC.

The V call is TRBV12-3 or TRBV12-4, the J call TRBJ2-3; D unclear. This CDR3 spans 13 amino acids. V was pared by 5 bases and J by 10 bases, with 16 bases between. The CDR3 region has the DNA TGTGCCAGCAGTCCCCTAGGTGCCTCGGCGCAGTATTTT. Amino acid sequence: CASSPLGASAQYF.

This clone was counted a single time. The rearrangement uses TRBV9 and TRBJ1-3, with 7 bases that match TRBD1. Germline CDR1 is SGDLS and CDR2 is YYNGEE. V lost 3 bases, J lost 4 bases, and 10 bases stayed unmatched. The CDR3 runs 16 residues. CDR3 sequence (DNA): TGTGCCAGCAGCGGTCGAGGGGGCCCCATCGGAAACACCATATATTTT. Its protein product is CASSGRGGPIGNTIYF.

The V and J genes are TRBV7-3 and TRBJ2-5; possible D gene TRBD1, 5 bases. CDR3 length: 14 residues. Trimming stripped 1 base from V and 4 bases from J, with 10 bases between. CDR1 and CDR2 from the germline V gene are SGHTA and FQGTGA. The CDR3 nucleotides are TGTGCCAGCAGCTTAAGGGGTAGGGGAGAGACCCAGTACTTC. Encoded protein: CASSLRGRGETQYF.

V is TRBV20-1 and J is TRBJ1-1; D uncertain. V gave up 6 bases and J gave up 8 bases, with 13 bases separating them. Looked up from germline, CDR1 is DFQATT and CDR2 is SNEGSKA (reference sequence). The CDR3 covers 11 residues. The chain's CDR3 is CSAPPGREAFF. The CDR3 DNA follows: TGCAGTGCCCCTCCCGGGAGAGAAGCTTTCTTT.

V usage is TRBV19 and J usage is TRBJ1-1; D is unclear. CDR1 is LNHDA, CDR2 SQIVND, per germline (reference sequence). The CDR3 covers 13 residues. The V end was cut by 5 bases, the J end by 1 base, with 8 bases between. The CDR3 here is CASSPHKNTEAFF. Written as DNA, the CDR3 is TGTGCCAGTAGTCCTCACAAGAACACTGAAGCTTTCTTT.

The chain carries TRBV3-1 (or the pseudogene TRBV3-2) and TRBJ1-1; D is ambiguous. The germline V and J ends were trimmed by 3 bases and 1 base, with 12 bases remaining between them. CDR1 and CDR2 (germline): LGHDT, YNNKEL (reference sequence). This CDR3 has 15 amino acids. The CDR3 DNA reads TGTGCCAGCAGCCAGGTGCCCGGTTCGAACACTGAAGCTTTCTTT. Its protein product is CASSQVPGSNTEAFF.

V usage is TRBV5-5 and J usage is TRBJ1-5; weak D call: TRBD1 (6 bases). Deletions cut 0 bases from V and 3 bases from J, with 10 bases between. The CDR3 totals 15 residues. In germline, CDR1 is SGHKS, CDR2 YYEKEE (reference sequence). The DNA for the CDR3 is TGTGCCAGCAGCTTGGTAGGGGGGGTCAATCAGCCCCAGCATTTT. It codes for CASSLVGGVNQPQHF.

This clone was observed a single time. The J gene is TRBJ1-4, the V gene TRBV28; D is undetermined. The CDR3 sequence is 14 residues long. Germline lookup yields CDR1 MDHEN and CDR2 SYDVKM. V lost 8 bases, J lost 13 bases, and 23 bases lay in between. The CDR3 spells CASRTSPDGSGLFF. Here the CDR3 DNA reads TGTGCCAGCCGTACCTCCCCGGACGGGAGTGGACTGTTTTTT. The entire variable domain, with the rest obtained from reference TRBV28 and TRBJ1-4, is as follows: DVKVTQSSRYLVKRTGEKVFLECVQDMDHENMFWYRQDPGLGLRLIYFSYDVKMKEKGDIPEGYSVSREKKERFSLILESASTNQTSMYLCASRTSPDGSGLFFGSGTQLSVL.

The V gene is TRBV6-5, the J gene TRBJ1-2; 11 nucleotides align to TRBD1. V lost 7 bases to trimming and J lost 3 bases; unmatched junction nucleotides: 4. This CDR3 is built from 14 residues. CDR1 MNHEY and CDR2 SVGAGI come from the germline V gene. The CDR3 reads CASNGQGADYGYTF. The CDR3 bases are TGTGCCAGCAATGGACAGGGGGCGGACTATGGCTACACCTTC.

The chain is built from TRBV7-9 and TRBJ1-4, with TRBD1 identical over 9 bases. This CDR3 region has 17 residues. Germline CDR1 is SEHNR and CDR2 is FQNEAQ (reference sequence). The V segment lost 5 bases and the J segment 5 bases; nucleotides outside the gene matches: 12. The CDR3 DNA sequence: TGTGCCAGCAGCCAGGGACAGGGTAGAACTTCCAATGAAAAACTGTTTTTT. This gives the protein CASSQGQGRTSNEKLFF. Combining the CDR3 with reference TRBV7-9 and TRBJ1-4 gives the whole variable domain DTGVSQNPRHKITKRGQNVTFRCDPISEHNRLYWYRQTLGQGPEFLTYFQNEAQLEKSRLLSDRFSAERPKGSFSTLEIQRTEQGDSAMYLCASSQGQGRTSNEKLFFGSGTQLSVL.

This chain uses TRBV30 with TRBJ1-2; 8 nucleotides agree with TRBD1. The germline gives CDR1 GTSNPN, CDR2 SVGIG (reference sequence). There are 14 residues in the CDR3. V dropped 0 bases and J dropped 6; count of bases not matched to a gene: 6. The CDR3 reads CAWSVPTGVNGYTF. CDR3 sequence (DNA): TGTGCCTGGAGTGTACCGACAGGGGTTAATGGCTACACCTTC.

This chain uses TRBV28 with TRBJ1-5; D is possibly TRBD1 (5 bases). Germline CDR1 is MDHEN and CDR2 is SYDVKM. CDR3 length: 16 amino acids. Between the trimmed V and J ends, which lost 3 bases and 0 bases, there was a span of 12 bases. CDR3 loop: CASSLGGLNSNQPQHF. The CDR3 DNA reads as TGTGCCAGCAGTTTGGGGGGTTTAAATAGCAATCAGCCCCAGCATTTT.

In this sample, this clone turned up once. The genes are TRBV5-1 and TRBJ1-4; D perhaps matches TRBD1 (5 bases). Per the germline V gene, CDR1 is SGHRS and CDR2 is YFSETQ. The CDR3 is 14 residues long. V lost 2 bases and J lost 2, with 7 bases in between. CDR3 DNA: TGCGCCAGCAGCTTAGACAGTACTAATGAAAAACTGTTTTTT. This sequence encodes CASSLDSTNEKLFF.

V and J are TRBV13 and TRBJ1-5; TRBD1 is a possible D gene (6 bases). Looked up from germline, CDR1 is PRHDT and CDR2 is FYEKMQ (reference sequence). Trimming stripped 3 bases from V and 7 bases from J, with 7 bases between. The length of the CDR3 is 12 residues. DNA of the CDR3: TGTGCCAGCAGCTTGGGGGCCCAGCCCCAGCATTTT. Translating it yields CASSLGAQPQHF.

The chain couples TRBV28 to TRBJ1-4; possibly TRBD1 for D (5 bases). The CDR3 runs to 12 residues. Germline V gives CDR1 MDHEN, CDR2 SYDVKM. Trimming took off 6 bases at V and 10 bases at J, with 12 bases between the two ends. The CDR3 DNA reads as TGTGCCAGCAGCCCCACCGGGGGAAAACTGTTTTTT. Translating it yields CASSPTGGKLFF. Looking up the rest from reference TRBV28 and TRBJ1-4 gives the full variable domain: DVKVTQSSRYLVKRTGEKVFLECVQDMDHENMFWYRQDPGLGLRLIYFSYDVKMKEKGDIPEGYSVSREKKERFSLILESASTNQTSMYLCASSPTGGKLFFGSGTQLSVL.

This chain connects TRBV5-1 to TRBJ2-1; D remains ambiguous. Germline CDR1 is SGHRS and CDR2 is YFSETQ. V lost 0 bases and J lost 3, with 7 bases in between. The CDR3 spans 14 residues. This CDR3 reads CASSLDPVYNEQFF. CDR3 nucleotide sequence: TGCGCCAGCAGCTTGGACCCAGTCTACAATGAGCAGTTCTTC.